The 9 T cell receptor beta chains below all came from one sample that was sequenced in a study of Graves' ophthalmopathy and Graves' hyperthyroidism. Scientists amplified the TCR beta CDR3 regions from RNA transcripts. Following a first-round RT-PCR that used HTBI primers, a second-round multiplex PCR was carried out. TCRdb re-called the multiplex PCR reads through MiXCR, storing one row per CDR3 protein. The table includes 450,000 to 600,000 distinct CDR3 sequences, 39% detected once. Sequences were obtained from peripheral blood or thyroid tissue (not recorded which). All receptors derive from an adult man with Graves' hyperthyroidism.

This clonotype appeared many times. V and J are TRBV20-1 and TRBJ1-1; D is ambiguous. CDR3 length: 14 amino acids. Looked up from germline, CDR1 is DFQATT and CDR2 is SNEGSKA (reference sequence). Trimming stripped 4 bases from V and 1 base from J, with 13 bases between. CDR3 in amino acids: CSATPMRTNTEAFF. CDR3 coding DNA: TGCAGTGCTACACCAATGCGTACGAACACTGAAGCTTTCTTT.

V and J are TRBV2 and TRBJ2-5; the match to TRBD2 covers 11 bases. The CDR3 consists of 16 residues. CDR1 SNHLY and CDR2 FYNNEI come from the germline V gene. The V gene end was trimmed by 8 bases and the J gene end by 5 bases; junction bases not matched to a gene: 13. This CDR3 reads CASGLLAGGARETQYF. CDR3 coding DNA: TGTGCCAGCGGTCTCCTAGCGGGGGGAGCGAGGGAGACCCAGTACTTC.

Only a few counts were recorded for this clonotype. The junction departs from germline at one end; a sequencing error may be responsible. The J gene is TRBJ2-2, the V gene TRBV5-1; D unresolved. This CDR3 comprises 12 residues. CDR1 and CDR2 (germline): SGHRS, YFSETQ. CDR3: CASSYPTGELFF. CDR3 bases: TGTGCCAGCAGCTATCCGACCGGGGAGCTGTTTTTT.

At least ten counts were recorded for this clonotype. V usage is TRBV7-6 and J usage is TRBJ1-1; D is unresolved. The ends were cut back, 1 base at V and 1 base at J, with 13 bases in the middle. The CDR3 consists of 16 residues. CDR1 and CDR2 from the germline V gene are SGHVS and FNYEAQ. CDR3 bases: TGTGCCAGCAGCTTAGGTTTGCTGGCAGGGAACACTGAAGCTTTCTTT. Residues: CASSLGLLAGNTEAFF.

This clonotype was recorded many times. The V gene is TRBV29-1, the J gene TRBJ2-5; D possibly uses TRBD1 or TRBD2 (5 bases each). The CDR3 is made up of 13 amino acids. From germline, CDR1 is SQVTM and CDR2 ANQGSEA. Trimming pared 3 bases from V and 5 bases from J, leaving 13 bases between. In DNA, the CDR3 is TGCAGCGTTGATTGGGGGTTGGAGGAGACCCAGTACTTC. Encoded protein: CSVDWGLEETQYF.

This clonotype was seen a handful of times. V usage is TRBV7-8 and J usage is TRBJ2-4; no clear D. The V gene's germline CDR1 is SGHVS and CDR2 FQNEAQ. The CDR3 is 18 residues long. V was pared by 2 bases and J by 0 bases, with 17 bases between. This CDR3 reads CASSLFVRRLLAKNIQYF. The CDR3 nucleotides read TGTGCCAGCAGCTTATTTGTACGACGGTTGCTAGCCAAAAACATTCAGTACTTC.

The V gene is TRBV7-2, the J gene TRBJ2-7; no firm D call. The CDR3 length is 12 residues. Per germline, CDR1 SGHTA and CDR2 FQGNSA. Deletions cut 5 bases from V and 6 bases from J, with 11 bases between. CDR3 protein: CASSTPVSEQYF. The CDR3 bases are TGTGCCAGCAGCACGCCCGTAAGCGAGCAGTACTTC. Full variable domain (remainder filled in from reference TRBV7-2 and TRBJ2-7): GAGVSQSPSNKVTEKGKDVELRCDPISGHTALYWYRQSLGQGLEFLIYFQGNSAPDKSGLPSDRFSAERTGGSVSTLTIQRTQQEDSAVYLCASSTPVSEQYFGPGTRLTVT.

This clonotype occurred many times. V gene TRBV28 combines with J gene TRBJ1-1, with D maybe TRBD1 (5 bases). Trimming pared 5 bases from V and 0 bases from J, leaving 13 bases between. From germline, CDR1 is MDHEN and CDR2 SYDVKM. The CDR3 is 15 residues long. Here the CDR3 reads CASSPTQGLNTEAFF. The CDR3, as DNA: TGTGCCAGCAGTCCCACCCAGGGACTGAACACTGAAGCTTTCTTT.

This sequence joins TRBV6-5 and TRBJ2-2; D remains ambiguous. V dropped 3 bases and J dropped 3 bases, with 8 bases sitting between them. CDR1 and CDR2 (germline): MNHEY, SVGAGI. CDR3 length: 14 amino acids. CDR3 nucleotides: TGTGCCAGCAGTTATCTCCTAGACACCGGGGAGCTGTTTTTT. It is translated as CASSYLLDTGELFF.